This TCR beta chain comes out of a study of blood T cells in healthy people across ages. Points on this clonotype: As yet, its antigen is unknown.

Whole-study results and caveats: It was not possible, with unsorted PBMCs, to conclusively compare naive and antigen-experienced cells. Naive CD4+ cell counts and diversity both ran higher in long-lived than in aged donors.

Each sample provided at least 5.5 micrograms of extracted total RNA. With 6 bases removed from V and 3 bases from J, the gap between germline ends came to 12 bases. The germline CDR1 and CDR2 sequences are SNHLY and FYNNEI. The CDR3 has 15 residues. Then a second PCR, running roughly 7 to 11 cycles, was carried out with a sample-barcoded 5' primer and a J-beta primer mix. Every individual sample yielded 2.5 million or more paired-end reads (each containing CDR3). TCRdb used MiXCR to reprocess the 5' RACE reads, holding one entry per CDR3 protein. The sample yields around 520,000 distinct CDR3 sequences, about 29% seen once. These same data were also listed under a study on T cells of mothers and their children.

The TCR comes from a boy between 2 and 10 years old in good health. Source material: blood. The chain couples TRBV2 to TRBJ2-6; a weak D match, TRBD2 (5 bases). The CDR3 is CASSGVAFGANVLTF. The CDR3 nucleotides are TGTGCCAGCAGCGGGGTGGCCTTTGGGGCCAACGTCCTGACTTTC.